A selection of T cell receptor beta chains follows, all from one sample in a study of beta chain features in type 1 diabetes. This table comes from immunoSEQ multiplex PCR, and its TCRdb copy is limited to in-frame clones, with some not included. The sample yields roughly 400,000 clones, about 15% seen once. Sequenced: naive CD4+ T cells from blood. These TCRs come from a young man in good health. Both conserved end residues are part of each CDR3. The D gene is left open where the match is weak. Where a row states a size, it is once, few, many or the class of an expanded clone; other rows omit it.

D gene: NA
J gene: TRBJ2-4
clone size: NA
V gene: TRBV7-2
CDR3 DNA: TGTGCCAGCAGCTTAAAAAACATTCAGTACTTC
CDR3 protein: CASSLKNIQYF

D gene: NA
J gene: TRBJ2-2
clone size: NA
V gene: TRBV30
CDR3 DNA: TGTGCCTGGAGTGTACGGAGGCGGAGCACCGGGGAGCTGTTTTTT
CDR3 protein: CAWSVRRRSTGELFF

D gene: TRBD1
J gene: TRBJ2-5
clone size: few
V gene: TRBV9
CDR3 DNA: TGTGCCAGCGGTCCCTCGGGACAGGGGTTGGGTGAGACCCAGTACTTC
CDR3 protein: CASGPSGQGLGETQYF

D gene: TRBD2
J gene: TRBJ2-3
clone size: NA
V gene: TRBV11-2
CDR3 DNA: TGTGCCAGCAGCTCCGGGACTAGCGGCTTCACAGATACGCAGTATTTT
CDR3 protein: CASSSGTSGFTDTQYF

D gene: NA
J gene: TRBJ2-3
clone size: NA
V gene: TRBV4-3
CDR3 DNA: TGCGCCAGCAGCCAAGATCTAGGGGGGTATCGGGCAGATACGCAGTATTTT
CDR3 protein: CASSQDLGGYRADTQYF

D gene: NA
J gene: TRBJ1-2
clone size: NA
V gene: TRBV6-1
CDR3 DNA: TGTGCCCTGGGCCAGGGGCGATATGGCTACACCTTC
CDR3 protein: CALGQGRYGYTF

D gene: TRBD1
J gene: TRBJ2-2
clone size: few
V gene: TRBV9
CDR3 DNA: TGTGCCAGCAACCCGGGACAGGGAGTTCGTACCGGGGAGCTGTTTTTT
CDR3 protein: CASNPGQGVRTGELFF

D gene: NA
J gene: TRBJ1-2
clone size: few
V gene: TRBV18
CDR3 DNA: TGTGCCAGAAGTAACGCGAACTATGGCTACACCTTC
CDR3 protein: CARSNANYGYTF

D gene: TRBD1
J gene: TRBJ1-5
clone size: NA
V gene: TRBV2
CDR3 DNA: TGTGCCGGCGCTACAGGGGTCAATCAGCCCCAGCATTTT
CDR3 protein: CAGATGVNQPQHF

D gene: TRBD2
J gene: TRBJ2-1
clone size: NA
V gene: TRBV4-2
CDR3 DNA: TGTGCCAGCAGCCCGGGACTAGCGGGAAATGAGCAGTTCTTC
CDR3 protein: CASSPGLAGNEQFF

D gene: TRBD1
J gene: TRBJ2-5
clone size: NA
V gene: TRBV5-4
CDR3 DNA: TGTGCCAGCAGCTATCCGGGACAGGGAGGGGAGACCCAGTACTTC
CDR3 protein: CASSYPGQGGETQYF

D gene: TRBD2
J gene: TRBJ2-1
clone size: NA
V gene: TRBV7-2
CDR3 DNA: TGTGCCAGCAGCCCTCGGGGGGACCCGAGCTCCTACAATGAGCAGTTCTTC
CDR3 protein: CASSPRGDPSSYNEQFF

D gene: NA
J gene: TRBJ2-5
clone size: NA
V gene: TRBV19
CDR3 DNA: TGTGCCAGTAGTACCCGGACGTCCCAAGAGACCCAGTACTTC
CDR3 protein: CASSTRTSQETQYF

D gene: NA
J gene: TRBJ2-4
clone size: NA
V gene: TRBV12-5
CDR3 DNA: TGTGCTAGTGGTCTCCGTCTGCTGGACGCTCAGTGGGCCAAAAACATTCAGTACTTC
CDR3 protein: CASGLRLLDAQWAKNIQYF

D gene: NA
J gene: TRBJ2-2
clone size: NA
V gene: TRBV7-9
CDR3 DNA: TGTGCCAGCAGCTTAGCGGGAGCTACCGGGGAGCTGTTTTTT
CDR3 protein: CASSLAGATGELFF